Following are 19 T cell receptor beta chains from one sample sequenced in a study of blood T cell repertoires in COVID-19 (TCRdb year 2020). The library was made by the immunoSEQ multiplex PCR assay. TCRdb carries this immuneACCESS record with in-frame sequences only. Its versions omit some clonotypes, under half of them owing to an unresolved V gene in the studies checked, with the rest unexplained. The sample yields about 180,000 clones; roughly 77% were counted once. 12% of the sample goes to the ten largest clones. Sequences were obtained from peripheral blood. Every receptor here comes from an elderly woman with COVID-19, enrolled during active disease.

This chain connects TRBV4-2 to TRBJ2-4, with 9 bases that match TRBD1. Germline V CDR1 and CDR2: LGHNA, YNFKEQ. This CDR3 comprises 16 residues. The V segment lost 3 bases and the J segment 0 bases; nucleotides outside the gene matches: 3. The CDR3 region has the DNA TGTGCCAGCAGCCAGACAGGGGGGAGAGCCAAAAACATTCAGTACTTC. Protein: CASSQTGGRAKNIQYF.

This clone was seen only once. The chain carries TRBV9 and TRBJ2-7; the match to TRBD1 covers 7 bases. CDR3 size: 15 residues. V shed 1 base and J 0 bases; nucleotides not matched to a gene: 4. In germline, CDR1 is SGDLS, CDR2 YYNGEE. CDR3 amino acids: CASSVRWDSSYEQYF. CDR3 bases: TGTGCCAGCAGCGTACGGTGGGACAGCTCCTACGAGCAGTACTTC.

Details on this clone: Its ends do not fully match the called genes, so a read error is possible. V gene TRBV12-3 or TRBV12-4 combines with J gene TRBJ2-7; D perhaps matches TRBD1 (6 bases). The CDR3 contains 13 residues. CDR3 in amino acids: CASSLASVAPGDF. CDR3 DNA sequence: TGTGCCAGCAGTTTAGCCTCGGTGGCCCCAGGGGACTTC.

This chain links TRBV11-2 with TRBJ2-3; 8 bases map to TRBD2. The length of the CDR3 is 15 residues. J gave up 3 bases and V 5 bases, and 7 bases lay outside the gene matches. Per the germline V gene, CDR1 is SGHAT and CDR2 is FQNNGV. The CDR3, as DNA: TGTGCCAGCAGCCCAAGGACTAGCAGTACAGATACGCAGTATTTT. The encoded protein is CASSPRTSSTDTQYF.

The CDR3 reads CSASGDRVYEQYF. The CDR3 DNA reads TGCAGTGCTAGTGGGGACAGGGTGTACGAGCAGTACTTC. This chain connects TRBV20-1 to TRBJ2-7, with 9 positions matching TRBD1. Trimming removed 3 bases from V and 4 bases from J; junction bases left unmatched: 4. There are 13 residues in the CDR3. CDR1 DFQATT and CDR2 SNEGSKA come from the germline V gene (reference sequence).

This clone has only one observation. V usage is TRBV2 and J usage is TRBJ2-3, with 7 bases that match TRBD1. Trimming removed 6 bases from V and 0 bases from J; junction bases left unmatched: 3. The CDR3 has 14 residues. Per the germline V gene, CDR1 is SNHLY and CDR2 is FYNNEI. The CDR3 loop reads CASRDRVSTDTQYF. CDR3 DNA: TGTGCCAGCAGAGACAGGGTGAGCACAGATACGCAGTATTTT.

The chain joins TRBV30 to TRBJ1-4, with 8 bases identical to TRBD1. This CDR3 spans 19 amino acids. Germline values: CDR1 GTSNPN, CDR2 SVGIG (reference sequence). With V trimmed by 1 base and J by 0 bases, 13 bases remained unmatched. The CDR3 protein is CAWSGYRGSYRATNEKLFF. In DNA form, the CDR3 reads TGTGCCTGGAGTGGTTACAGGGGGAGTTATCGGGCAACTAATGAAAAACTGTTTTTT. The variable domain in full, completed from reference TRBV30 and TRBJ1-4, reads SQTIHQWPATLVQPVGSPLSLECTVEGTSNPNLYWYRQAAGRGLQLLFYSVGIGQISSEVPQNLSASRPQDRQFILSSKKLLLSDSGFYLCAWSGYRGSYRATNEKLFFGSGTQLSVL.

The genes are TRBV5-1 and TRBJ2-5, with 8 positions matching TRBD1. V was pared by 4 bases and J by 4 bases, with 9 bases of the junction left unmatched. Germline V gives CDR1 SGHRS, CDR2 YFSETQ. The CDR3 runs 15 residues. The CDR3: CASSTGQGLAETQYF. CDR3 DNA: TGCGCCAGCAGCACAGGACAGGGCCTGGCAGAGACCCAGTACTTC.

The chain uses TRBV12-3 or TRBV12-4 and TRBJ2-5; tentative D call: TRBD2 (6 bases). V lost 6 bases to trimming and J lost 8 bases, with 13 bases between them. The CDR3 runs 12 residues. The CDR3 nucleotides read TGTGCCAGCAGCGCGGGGCCCAGCACCCAGTACTTC. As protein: CASSAGPSTQYF.

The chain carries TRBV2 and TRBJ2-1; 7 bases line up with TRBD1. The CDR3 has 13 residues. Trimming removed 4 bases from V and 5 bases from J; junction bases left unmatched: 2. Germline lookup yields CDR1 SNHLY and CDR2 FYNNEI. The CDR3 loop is CASSGQGHNEQFF. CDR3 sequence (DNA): TGTGCCAGCAGTGGACAGGGTCACAATGAGCAGTTCTTC.

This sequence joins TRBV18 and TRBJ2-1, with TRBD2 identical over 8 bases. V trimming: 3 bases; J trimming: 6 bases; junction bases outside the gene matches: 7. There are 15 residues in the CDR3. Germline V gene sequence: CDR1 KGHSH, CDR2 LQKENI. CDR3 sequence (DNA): TGTGCCAGCTCACCCCCCAGCGGGAGTGCCAATGAGCAGTTCTTC. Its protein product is CASSPPSGSANEQFF.

The CDR3 nucleotides are TGTGCCAGCAGCTTCTCTGCGGGCGAGCAGTACTTC. Its protein is CASSFSAGEQYF. The rearrangement links TRBV5-6 to TRBJ2-7; weak D call: TRBD2 (5 bases). V was clipped by 2 bases and J by 6 bases, with 9 bases between them. CDR1 and CDR2 (germline): SGHDT, YYEEEE. The CDR3 runs to 12 residues. The whole variable domain, filled in from reference TRBV5-6 and TRBJ2-7, reads DAGVTQSPTHLIKTRGQQVTLRCSPKSGHDTVSWYQQALGQGPQFIFQYYEEEERQRGNFPDRFSGHQFPNYSSELNVNALLLGDSALYLCASSFSAGEQYFGPGTRLTVT.

In DNA, the CDR3 is TGTGCCAGCAGCTTCCTTCCGGGGACTGAAGCTTTCTTT. Translating it yields CASSFLPGTEAFF. The rearrangement links TRBV7-3 to TRBJ1-1; no clear D gene. The V and J ends lost 3 bases and 5 bases respectively, with 10 bases between them. Germline V gene lookup returns CDR1 SGHTA and CDR2 FQGTGA. This CDR3 contains 13 residues.

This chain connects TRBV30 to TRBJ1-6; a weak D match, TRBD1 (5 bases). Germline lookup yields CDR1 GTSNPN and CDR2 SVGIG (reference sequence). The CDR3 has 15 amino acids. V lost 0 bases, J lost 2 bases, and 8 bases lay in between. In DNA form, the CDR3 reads TGTGCCTGGAGTGTCAAGGGGACCTATAATTCACCCCTCCACTTT. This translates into CAWSVKGTYNSPLHF. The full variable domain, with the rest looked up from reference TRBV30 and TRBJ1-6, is SQTIHQWPATLVQPVGSPLSLECTVEGTSNPNLYWYRQAAGRGLQLLFYSVGIGQISSEVPQNLSASRPQDRQFILSSKKLLLSDSGFYLCAWSVKGTYNSPLHFGNGTRLTVT.

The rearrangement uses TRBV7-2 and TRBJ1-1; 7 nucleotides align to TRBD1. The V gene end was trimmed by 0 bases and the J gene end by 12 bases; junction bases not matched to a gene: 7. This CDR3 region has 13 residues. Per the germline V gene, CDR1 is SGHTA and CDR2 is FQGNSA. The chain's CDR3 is CASSLALGQMSFF. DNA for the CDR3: TGTGCCAGCAGCTTAGCGCTGGGACAGATGTCTTTCTTT.

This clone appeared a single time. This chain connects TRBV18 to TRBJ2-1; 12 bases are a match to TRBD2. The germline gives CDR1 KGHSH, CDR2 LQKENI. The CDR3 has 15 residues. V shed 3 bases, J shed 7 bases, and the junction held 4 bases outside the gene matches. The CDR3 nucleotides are TGTGCCAGCTCACCTCTAGCGGGGGGGTTAAATGAGCAGTTCTTC. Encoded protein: CASSPLAGGLNEQFF. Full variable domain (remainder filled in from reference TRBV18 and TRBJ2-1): NAGVMQNPRHLVRRRGQEARLRCSPMKGHSHVYWYRQLPEEGLKFMVYLQKENIIDESGMPKERFSAEFPKEGPSILRIQQVVRGDSAAYFCASSPLAGGLNEQFFGPGTRLTVL.

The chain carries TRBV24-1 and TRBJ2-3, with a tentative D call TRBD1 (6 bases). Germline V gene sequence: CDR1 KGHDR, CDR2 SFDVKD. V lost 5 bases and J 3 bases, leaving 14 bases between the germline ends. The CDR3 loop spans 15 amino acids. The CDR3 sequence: CATSAPSTGTDTQYF. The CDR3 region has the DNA TGTGCCACCAGTGCCCCATCAACAGGGACAGATACGCAGTATTTT.

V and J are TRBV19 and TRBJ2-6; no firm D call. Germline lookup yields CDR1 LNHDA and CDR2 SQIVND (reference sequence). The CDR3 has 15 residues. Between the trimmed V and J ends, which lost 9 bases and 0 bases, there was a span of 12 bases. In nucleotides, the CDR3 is TGTGCCAGCCAAACAATGTTCTCTGGGGCCAACGTCCTGACTTTC. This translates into CASQTMFSGANVLTF.

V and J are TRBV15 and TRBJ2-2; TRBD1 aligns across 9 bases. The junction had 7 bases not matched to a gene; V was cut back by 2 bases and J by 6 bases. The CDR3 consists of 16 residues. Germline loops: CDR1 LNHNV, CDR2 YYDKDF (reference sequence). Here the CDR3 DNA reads TGTGCCACCAGCAGACCGGGACAGGGTCCACCCGGGGAGCTGTTTTTT. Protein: CATSRPGQGPPGELFF.